This T cell receptor beta chain was recovered during a study of siplizumab effects on memory and regulatory T cells. Study-level findings and limits: Naive-or-memory phenotypes were unassignable for roughly 75-96% of proliferating CD4+ or CD8+ clones.

Note on this clone: Its antigen remains unidentified.

The protocol was immunoSEQ multiplex PCR, while the TCRdb copy is restricted to in-frame clones and leaves out a portion. This sample has around 100,000 clones, with 94% found just once. V lost 8 bases to trimming and J lost 1 base; unmatched junction nucleotides: 3. The V gene's germline CDR1 is LNHDA and CDR2 SQIVND (reference sequence). The CDR3 sequence is 14 residues long. Material: non-Treg CD4+ T cells sorted from blood. This sequence joins TRBV19 and TRBJ2-3; 10 nucleotides match TRBD2. This TCR was recovered from a human donor in good health. The CDR3 spells CASAGTSGTDTQYF. The CDR3 nucleotides read TGTGCCAGTGCAGGGACTAGCGGCACAGATACGCAGTATTTT.